Presented here are 27 T cell receptor beta chains from one specimen sequenced in a study of T cell responses to AZD1222 COVID-19 vaccine. Data came from immunoSEQ multiplex PCR; TCRdb stores just in-frame clones and leaves some out. The sample lists roughly 90,000 clones; approximately 90% were seen once. Here the sequenced sample was peripheral blood, taken 28 days after the second AZD1222 dose. Receptor source: an adult who received the AZD1222 COVID-19 vaccine.

J is TRBJ2-7 and V is TRBV20-1; 9 bases line up with TRBD1. Germline assignment: CDR1 DFQATT and CDR2 SNEGSKA (reference sequence). The V segment lost 3 bases and the J segment 3 bases; nucleotides outside the gene matches: 3. The CDR3 extends over 13 amino acids. CDR3: CSASRDRDYEQYF. The CDR3 DNA follows: TGCAGTGCTAGTCGGGACAGGGACTACGAGCAGTACTTC.

CDR3 sequence: CSAYPGTALGYGYTF. DNA of the CDR3: TGCAGCGCCTACCCGGGGACAGCCCTAGGCTATGGCTACACCTTC. This sequence joins TRBV29-1 and TRBJ1-2, with TRBD1 matching over 7 bases. The CDR3 is 15 amino acids. Per the germline V gene, CDR1 is SQVTM and CDR2 is ANQGSEA. With V trimmed by 7 bases and J by 4 bases, 15 bases remained unmatched.

This sequence joins TRBV4-1 and TRBJ2-7, with 8 bases lining up with TRBD1. CDR3 size: 15 residues. Germline values: CDR1 MGHRA, CDR2 YSYEKL. With 3 bases clipped from V and 3 bases from J, the junction kept 7 bases outside the gene matches. Here the CDR3 reads CASSHGQGEGYEQYF. The CDR3 DNA is TGCGCCAGCAGCCATGGACAGGGAGAGGGCTACGAGCAGTACTTC.

V is TRBV6-5 and J is TRBJ1-5; no clear D. Germline assignment: CDR1 MNHEY and CDR2 SVGAGI. CDR3 length equals 14 residues. V was pared by 4 bases and J by 4 bases, with 11 bases between. The CDR3 loop is CASSSELVNQPQHF. CDR3 in DNA: TGTGCCAGCAGTTCCGAGCTTGTGAATCAGCCCCAGCATTTT.

This chain uses TRBV29-1 with TRBJ2-7, with 7 positions matching TRBD1. The CDR3 is 15 amino acids. Germline lookup yields CDR1 SQVTM and CDR2 ANQGSEA. Trimming at V came to 4 bases and at J to 1 base, leaving 10 bases not matched to a gene. CDR3 sequence: CSVGDSSHSSYEQYF. CDR3 DNA sequence: TGCAGCGTTGGGGACAGCTCCCATTCTTCCTACGAGCAGTACTTC.

This clone was picked up one time. The genes are TRBV12-5 and TRBJ1-2; 8 bases are shared with TRBD1. The V gene's germline CDR1 is LGHNT and CDR2 FRNRAP. CDR3 size: 13 residues. V dropped 3 bases and J dropped 8; count of bases not matched to a gene: 5. This CDR3 reads CASGFGQGEGYTF. CDR3 sequence (DNA): TGTGCTAGTGGTTTCGGACAGGGAGAGGGCTACACCTTC.

The chain combines TRBV27 with TRBJ1-2, with a weak D call TRBD1 (5 bases). Per the germline V gene, CDR1 is MNHEY and CDR2 is SMNVEV (reference sequence). The CDR3 is 18 amino acids. Trimming removed 0 bases at V and 0 bases at J, with 17 bases between. CDR3 amino acids: CASSLSSIGDFTNYGYTF. The CDR3 DNA sequence: TGTGCCAGCAGTTTATCGTCTATCGGGGACTTTACTAACTATGGCTACACCTTC.

The chain couples TRBV27 to TRBJ1-5; D possibly corresponds to TRBD1 (6 bases). In germline, CDR1 is MNHEY, CDR2 SMNVEV (reference sequence). V was clipped by 5 bases and J by 2 bases, with 13 bases between them. There are 15 residues in the CDR3. The DNA for the CDR3 is TGTGCCAGCAGTACAGGGATCCCTCGCAATCAGCCCCAGCATTTT. It encodes CASSTGIPRNQPQHF.

The chain is built from TRBV9 and TRBJ1-1; D call uncertain. The CDR3 is made up of 13 amino acids. Germline assignment: CDR1 SGDLS and CDR2 YYNGEE. The germline V and J ends were trimmed by 0 bases and 5 bases, with 8 bases remaining between them. CDR3 DNA sequence: TGTGCCAGCAGCGTAGATTGGGGAACTGAAGCTTTCTTT. The encoded protein is CASSVDWGTEAFF.

The chain recombines TRBV6-4 with TRBJ2-1; D is uncertain. V lost 3 bases and J lost 4, with 10 bases in between. Per germline, CDR1 MRHNA and CDR2 SNTAGT. This CDR3 region has 14 residues. CDR3: CASSESHGYNEQFF. DNA of the CDR3: TGTGCCAGCAGTGAGTCGCACGGGTACAATGAGCAGTTCTTC.

The CDR3 region is CASSLAGLDLDTQYF. The CDR3 coding sequence is TGTGCCAGCAGCTTGGCCGGTCTAGACCTAGATACGCAGTATTTT. V gene TRBV5-8 combines with J gene TRBJ2-3; no clear D. The germline V gene encodes CDR1 SGHTS and CDR2 YDEGEE. The V end lost 0 bases, the J end lost 5 bases, and 13 bases lay between the germline ends. CDR3 length: 15 amino acids.

The chain joins TRBV19 to TRBJ2-3, with 10 bases fitting TRBD2. Germline V gene lookup returns CDR1 LNHDA and CDR2 SQIVND (reference sequence). This CDR3 is 14 amino acids long. With V trimmed by 7 bases and J by 5 bases, 6 bases remained unmatched. This CDR3 is CASKRLAGEDTQYF. In nucleotides, the CDR3 is TGTGCCAGTAAGAGGCTAGCGGGAGAAGATACGCAGTATTTT. Complete variable domain (other parts from reference TRBV19 and TRBJ2-3): DGGITQSPKYLFRKEGQNVTLSCEQNLNHDAMYWYRQDPGQGLRLIYYSQIVNDFQKGDIAEGYSVSREKKESFPLTVTSAQKNPTAFYLCASKRLAGEDTQYFGPGTRLTVL.

This chain joins TRBV13 and TRBJ1-2; maybe TRBD1 (6 bases). The germline gives CDR1 PRHDT, CDR2 FYEKMQ (reference sequence). V lost 5 bases to trimming and J lost 3 bases, with 16 bases between them. CDR3 length: 15 residues. The CDR3 bases are TGTGCCAGCAGCAGAGCTTTACAGGGCTACTATGGCTACACCTTC. It translates to CASSRALQGYYGYTF.

The chain couples TRBV25-1 to TRBJ1-2; D is uncertain. V was cut by 7 bases and J by 7 bases, with 16 bases left in between. This CDR3 is built from 13 residues. Germline CDR1 is MGHDK and CDR2 is SYGVNS. CDR3 residues: CASTSDGIGGYTF. For the CDR3, the DNA is TGTGCCAGCACCTCAGACGGGATCGGTGGCTACACCTTC.

The chain recombines TRBV20-1 with TRBJ2-7; no firm D call. Between the trimmed V and J ends, which lost 8 bases and 5 bases, there was a span of 7 bases. Germline-derived CDR1 and CDR2 are DFQATT and SNEGSKA (reference sequence). The CDR3 length is 9 residues. The CDR3 sequence: CSQVDEQYF. CDR3 nucleotides: TGCAGTCAGGTGGACGAGCAGTACTTC.

The chain employs TRBV27 and TRBJ2-6; 8 nucleotides match TRBD1. V was pared by 7 bases and J by 0 bases, with 23 bases of the junction left unmatched. The CDR3 totals 22 residues. The germline V gene encodes CDR1 MNHEY and CDR2 SMNVEV (reference sequence). The DNA of the CDR3 is TGTGCCAGCACGAACGCACCCAAGGTTCCCGGGACAGGTGGCTCTGGGGCCAACGTCCTGACTTTC. Translating gives CASTNAPKVPGTGGSGANVLTF.

The chain is built from TRBV19 and TRBJ1-4, with D uncertain. With 7 bases removed from V and 8 bases from J, the gap between germline ends came to 14 bases. The CDR3 is made up of 13 amino acids. CDR1 LNHDA and CDR2 SQIVND come from the germline V gene (reference sequence). CDR3 nucleotide sequence: TGTGCCAGTACCTCGCGGGTGAGGGAAAAACTGTTTTTT. Its translation: CASTSRVREKLFF.

This chain uses TRBV12-3 or TRBV12-4 with TRBJ1-2; 7 bases map to TRBD1. This CDR3 spans 13 amino acids. With V trimmed by 5 bases and J by 7 bases, 7 bases remained unmatched. The CDR3 DNA reads TGTGCCAGCAGTAGTAGACAGGGATCTGGCTACACCTTC. Translating it yields CASSSRQGSGYTF.

This clone was found a few times. This sequence joins TRBV19 and TRBJ1-1; 8 bases match TRBD1. Germline V gene lookup returns CDR1 LNHDA and CDR2 SQIVND (reference sequence). With 7 bases clipped from V and 1 base from J, the junction kept 8 bases outside the gene matches. CDR3 length equals 15 residues. The CDR3 DNA sequence: TGTGCCAGTATCCAACAGGGGGACGCGAACACTGAAGCTTTCTTT. Its translation: CASIQQGDANTEAFF.

V usage is TRBV11-2 and J usage is TRBJ2-7; 8 bases agree with TRBD2. The CDR3 contains 17 residues. The germline CDR1 and CDR2 sequences are SGHAT and FQNNGV. J was trimmed by 0 bases and V by 7 bases; bases with no gene match: 14. In nucleotides, the CDR3 is TGTGCCAGCACCCCCTGGGCGCGGGGGGCAAGCTCCTACGAGCAGTACTTC. It codes for CASTPWARGASSYEQYF. Full variable domain (outside the CDR3, taken from reference TRBV11-2 and TRBJ2-7): EAGVAQSPRYKIIEKRQSVAFWCNPISGHATLYWYQQILGQGPKLLIQFQNNGVVDDSQLPKDRFSAERLKGVDSTLKIQPAKLEDSAVYLCASTPWARGASSYEQYFGPGTRLTVT.

J is TRBJ1-1 and V is TRBV10-3; D may be TRBD1 (5 bases). CDR1 is ENHRY, CDR2 SYGVKD, per germline. V lost 4 bases and J lost 8, with 11 bases in between. The CDR3 extends over 12 amino acids. CDR3 in DNA: TGTGCCATCAGTGTCGGGGGATCGGAAGCTTTCTTT. It is translated as CAISVGGSEAFF.

CDR3 nucleotide sequence: TGTGCCAGCAGCCTCAATCGAGACAGGGCGATCTCTGGAAACACCATATATTTT. Protein product: CASSLNRDRAISGNTIYF. The V call is TRBV3-1 (or the pseudogene TRBV3-2), the J call TRBJ1-3; 7 nucleotides agree with TRBD1. Trimming took 4 bases from V and 0 from J; bases not matched to a gene: 12. The length of the CDR3 is 18 residues. CDR1 is LGHDT, CDR2 YNNKEL, per germline (reference sequence).

This chain uses TRBV19 with TRBJ1-2; 8 bases are shared with TRBD1. J lost 8 bases, V lost 6 bases, and 5 bases had no gene match. Looked up from germline, CDR1 is LNHDA and CDR2 is SQIVND (reference sequence). The CDR3 contains 12 residues. The CDR3 nucleotides read TGTGCCAGTAGCCGACAGGGGTACGGCTACACCTTC. Translating gives CASSRQGYGYTF.

This chain connects TRBV5-1 to TRBJ1-1; D is perhaps TRBD1 (5 bases). The germline V gene encodes CDR1 SGHRS and CDR2 YFSETQ. CDR3 length: 14 amino acids. The V end was cut by 2 bases, the J end by 5 bases, with 13 bases between. The CDR3 region is CASSFKGQWTEAFF. CDR3 nucleotide sequence: TGCGCCAGCAGCTTCAAGGGGCAGTGGACTGAAGCTTTCTTT.

The V call is TRBV2, the J call TRBJ1-5, with D tentatively TRBD1 (5 bases). V was shortened by 4 bases and J by 1 base, with 11 bases between the two germline ends. Germline V lookup: CDR1 SNHLY, CDR2 FYNNEI. This CDR3 has 15 amino acids. The CDR3 DNA is TGTGCCAGCAGTGCGGGGGGGGGAAGCAATCAGCCCCAGCATTTT. The encoded protein is CASSAGGGSNQPQHF.

This sequence joins TRBV4-2 and TRBJ1-2; a possible D gene is TRBD1 (5 bases). The CDR3 extends over 15 amino acids. In germline, CDR1 is LGHNA, CDR2 YNFKEQ. Trimming shortened V by 0 bases and J by 7 bases, and 15 bases separated the two germline ends. This chain's CDR3 is CASSQDPRAAGGYTF. The CDR3 DNA is TGTGCCAGCAGCCAAGATCCCAGGGCTGCTGGTGGCTACACCTTC.

The chain employs TRBV5-1 and TRBJ1-2; D is undetermined. There are 14 residues in the CDR3. Between the trimmed V and J ends, which lost 0 bases and 4 bases, there was a span of 10 bases. Germline V lookup: CDR1 SGHRS, CDR2 YFSETQ. Here the CDR3 DNA reads TGCGCCAGCAGCTTGGTTACCTCAGGCTATGGCTACACCTTC. The encoded protein is CASSLVTSGYGYTF.